Listed below are T cell receptor beta chains from one sample, sequenced in a study of shared clonotypes between healthy human individuals. Here immunoSEQ multiplex PCR was the method, and the copy in TCRdb shows in-frame clones only, minus some. The table includes more than 2 million clones, over 85% detected once. Sequencing was performed on naive CD8+ T cells sorted from blood. All receptors derive from a man between 18 and 29 years old in good health. Each CDR3 is given with its conserved first and last residue. The order of the fields is D gene, clone size, V gene, J gene, CDR3 DNA, CDR3 protein. A D gene is named only where the DNA matches it firmly. Some rows have no size entry. The others give once, few or many, or a class for an expanded clone.

TRBD1	-	TRBV7-9	TRBJ2-1	TGTGCCAGCAGCTCAAGTTATGGACAGGGGGCGGCCTACAATGAGCAGTTCTTC	CASSSSYGQGAAYNEQFF
-	-	TRBV27	TRBJ1-2	TGTGCCAGCAGTCCTTCACAGGGTGTTTGGGATGGCTACACCTTC	CASSPSQGVWDGYTF
TRBD1	once	TRBV7-6	TRBJ2-7	TGTGCCAGCAGCCGCCCTACAGGGGGAGCCTACGAGCAGTACTTC	CASSRPTGGAYEQYF
TRBD1	-	TRBV19	TRBJ2-2	TGTGCCAGTAACGACAGGGGTCCTTACACCGGGGAGCTGTTTTTT	CASNDRGPYTGELFF
-	-	TRBV6-5	TRBJ1-2	TGTGCCAGCAGTTATGGAGTTAACTATGGCTACACCTTC	CASSYGVNYGYTF
-	-	TRBV19	TRBJ2-7	TGTGCCAGTAGTATAAGCGGTACCGCCTACGAGCAGTACTTC	CASSISGTAYEQYF
TRBD1	-	TRBV19	TRBJ1-4	TGTGCCAGTGGTAGAGCACAGGGGGAAAAACTGTTTTTT	CASGRAQGEKLFF
-	-	TRBV27	TRBJ2-3	TGTGCCAGCAGTTGGGGTGCAGGGCCTACAGATACGCAGTATTTT	CASSWGAGPTDTQYF
-	-	TRBV10-3	TRBJ2-7	TGTGCCATCAGCCCCCCAGGGTCCTACGAGCAGTACTTC	CAISPPGSYEQYF
-	-	TRBV29-1	TRBJ2-6	TGCAGCGTTGAGGGGGATTCGGTCTTAGGGGCCAACGTCCTGACTTTC	CSVEGDSVLGANVLTF
-	-	TRBV30	TRBJ1-4	TGTGCCTGGAGTCCGACGCCGGGTCTCAGTCCACAACTGTTTTTT	CAWSPTPGLSPQLFF
-	-	TRBV10-1	TRBJ1-6	TGCGCCAGCAGTGTCGGAAAGAATTCACCCCTCCACTTT	CASSVGKNSPLHF